A selection of T cell receptor beta chains follows, all from one sample in a study of T cell changes during pregnancy in multiple sclerosis. Some clones are missing from TCRdb's copy, which holds only in-frame ones; the method was immunoSEQ multiplex PCR. The profile covers approximately 90,000 clones, with just under 95% appearing a single time and 0.84% taken by the ten largest. The sequenced sample was peripheral blood, obtained in the third trimester of pregnancy. These receptors originate from a female donor with multiple sclerosis, enrolled in a pregnancy study. The CDR3 runs from the conserved cysteine through the conserved F or W. A D gene is named only where the DNA matches it firmly. A row's size may be missing; if present it is once, few, many or a size class.

cdr3_nt: TGCGCCAGCAGCTTGTCGGTGGGAGGGCCAGATACGCAGTATTTT; cdr3_aa: CASSLSVGGPDTQYF; v_call: TRBV5-1; j_call: TRBJ2-3; clone_size: .; d_call: TRBD2
cdr3_nt: TGTGCCAGTAGTACGGGTATAAATGAGCAGTTCTTC; cdr3_aa: CASSTGINEQFF; v_call: TRBV19; j_call: TRBJ2-1; clone_size: .; d_call: .
cdr3_nt: TGTGCCAGCAGACTAGCGGGAGTAAACGAGCAGTACTTC; cdr3_aa: CASRLAGVNEQYF; v_call: TRBV7-2; j_call: TRBJ2-7; clone_size: .; d_call: TRBD2
cdr3_nt: TGTGCCAGCAGTTTGGGACAGTCCTACGAGCAGTACTTC; cdr3_aa: CASSLGQSYEQYF; v_call: TRBV27; j_call: TRBJ2-7; clone_size: .; d_call: TRBD1
cdr3_nt: TGTGCCAGCTCACCACCGGCGGGAGAGGGCCTTAGCACAGATACGCAGTATTTT; cdr3_aa: CASSPPAGEGLSTDTQYF; v_call: TRBV18; j_call: TRBJ2-3; clone_size: .; d_call: TRBD2
cdr3_nt: TGCGCCAGCAGCTTGGACAGGGTCACTGAAGCTTTCTTT; cdr3_aa: CASSLDRVTEAFF; v_call: TRBV5-1; j_call: TRBJ1-1; clone_size: .; d_call: .
cdr3_nt: TGTGCCAGCAGCCCCATTCCCCCGGGACTAGCGGGAGCGGGGGGGCAAGAGACCCAGTACTTC; cdr3_aa: CASSPIPPGLAGAGGQETQYF; v_call: TRBV4-2; j_call: TRBJ2-5; clone_size: .; d_call: TRBD2
cdr3_nt: TGCGCCAGCAGCCAAGAATATCAAGGCAACGGCCTCCGGGATGAGCAGTTCTTC; cdr3_aa: CASSQEYQGNGLRDEQFF; v_call: TRBV4-1; j_call: TRBJ2-1; clone_size: .; d_call: .
cdr3_nt: TGTGCCAGCAGCAAAGCTTCGAGACAGGGTTCTGAAGCGGGAGTAGGAGAGACCCAGTACTTC; cdr3_aa: CASSKASRQGSEAGVGETQYF; v_call: TRBV21-1; j_call: TRBJ2-5; clone_size: .; d_call: .
cdr3_nt: TGTGCCAGCAGGGAGACAGGGAGTGGCTATGGCTACACCTTC; cdr3_aa: CASRETGSGYGYTF; v_call: TRBV28; j_call: TRBJ1-2; clone_size: .; d_call: TRBD1
cdr3_nt: TGTGCCAGCAGCTTAGCTGGGGGCAGGGGTCAGCCCCAGCATTTT; cdr3_aa: CASSLAGGRGQPQHF; v_call: TRBV13; j_call: TRBJ1-5; clone_size: .; d_call: .
cdr3_nt: TGCAGCGTCAAAGCGGGAGGGGGGAGAACAGATACGCAGTATTTT; cdr3_aa: CSVKAGGGRTDTQYF; v_call: TRBV29-1; j_call: TRBJ2-3; clone_size: once; d_call: TRBD2
cdr3_nt: TGTGCCAGCAGCTGGACAGGGGGCTTTGATCAGCCCCAGCATTTT; cdr3_aa: CASSWTGGFDQPQHF; v_call: TRBV6-1; j_call: TRBJ1-5; clone_size: few; d_call: TRBD1
cdr3_nt: TGTGCCTGGAGTCTCCAGGGGGGACTAGCGGGAGGGCCGTATTTT; cdr3_aa: CAWSLQGGLAGGPYF; v_call: TRBV30; j_call: TRBJ2-3; clone_size: .; d_call: TRBD2
cdr3_nt: TGTGCCAGCAGCGTAGCAAAGCGGCCGGAGACCCAGTACTTC; cdr3_aa: CASSVAKRPETQYF; v_call: TRBV9; j_call: TRBJ2-5; clone_size: .; d_call: .
cdr3_nt: TGTGCCAGTAGTATTATCTCGGCGGGGGCAGGATCTCAGTTCTTC; cdr3_aa: CASSIISAGAGSQFF; v_call: TRBV19; j_call: TRBJ2-1; clone_size: .; d_call: .
cdr3_nt: TGCGCCAGCAGCCAAGATAATCTAAGAGGTGGAAAACTGTTTTTT; cdr3_aa: CASSQDNLRGGKLFF; v_call: TRBV4-3; j_call: TRBJ1-4; clone_size: .; d_call: .
cdr3_nt: TGCGCCAGCAGCTTGGGTGTGACAGGGTTCTCCGAGCAGTACTTC; cdr3_aa: CASSLGVTGFSEQYF; v_call: TRBV5-1; j_call: TRBJ2-7; clone_size: .; d_call: TRBD1
cdr3_nt: TGTGCCATCAGTGAGGTAGGAGATCAGCCCCAGCATTTT; cdr3_aa: CAISEVGDQPQHF; v_call: TRBV10-3; j_call: TRBJ1-5; clone_size: .; d_call: .
cdr3_nt: TGTGCCAGCAGCCAAGATGGGGGACTCCTCCTCGGAGGGGAGCTGTTTTTT; cdr3_aa: CASSQDGGLLLGGELFF; v_call: TRBV4-2; j_call: TRBJ2-2; clone_size: .; d_call: .
cdr3_nt: TGTGCCAGCAGTGCCCCGGGACAGATAATCTCTGGAAACACCATATATTTT; cdr3_aa: CASSAPGQIISGNTIYF; v_call: TRBV28; j_call: TRBJ1-3; clone_size: .; d_call: TRBD1
cdr3_nt: TGTGCCAGCAGCTTAGGAGCGGGAGGGCCGGAGACCCAGTACTTC; cdr3_aa: CASSLGAGGPETQYF; v_call: TRBV7-2; j_call: TRBJ2-5; clone_size: .; d_call: TRBD2
cdr3_nt: TGTGCCAGCAGTTCACTAGCGGGAGGGGGCTACGAGCAGTACTTC; cdr3_aa: CASSSLAGGGYEQYF; v_call: TRBV11-2; j_call: TRBJ2-7; clone_size: .; d_call: TRBD2
cdr3_nt: TGTGCCAGCAGTTTAATTGAGTCCTCAGGGACTGAAGCTTTCTTT; cdr3_aa: CASSLIESSGTEAFF; v_call: TRBV28; j_call: TRBJ1-1; clone_size: .; d_call: .
cdr3_nt: TGTGCCAGTAGTATAGGGAGCGGGAGAACCTACGAGCAGTACTTC; cdr3_aa: CASSIGSGRTYEQYF; v_call: TRBV19; j_call: TRBJ2-7; clone_size: .; d_call: TRBD2
cdr3_nt: TGTGCCAGCAGTACCCAGGGGTATGGCTACACCTTC; cdr3_aa: CASSTQGYGYTF; v_call: TRBV28; j_call: TRBJ1-2; clone_size: .; d_call: .
cdr3_nt: TGTGCCAGCAGAGCCAACAGGGTAGGGCGGGAAAAACTGTTTTTT; cdr3_aa: CASRANRVGREKLFF; v_call: TRBV2; j_call: TRBJ1-4; clone_size: .; d_call: .
cdr3_nt: TGCGCCAGCAGCCTTGGAGCAGGCACAGATACGCAGTATTTT; cdr3_aa: CASSLGAGTDTQYF; v_call: TRBV4-1; j_call: TRBJ2-3; clone_size: .; d_call: .
cdr3_nt: TGTGCCAGTACTTCCAGTATGAACACTGAAGCTTTCTTT; cdr3_aa: CASTSSMNTEAFF; v_call: TRBV19; j_call: TRBJ1-1; clone_size: .; d_call: .
cdr3_nt: TGTGCCAGCAGCTTGCGACAGGGGGGCCAAGAGACCCAGTACTTC; cdr3_aa: CASSLRQGGQETQYF; v_call: TRBV5-5; j_call: TRBJ2-5; clone_size: .; d_call: TRBD1
cdr3_nt: TGTGCCAGCAGGGGCCTCGGGGGCACCGGGGAGCTGTTTTTT; cdr3_aa: CASRGLGGTGELFF; v_call: TRBV6-1; j_call: TRBJ2-2; clone_size: few; d_call: .
cdr3_nt: TGCGCCAGCAGCTTAATAGCGGGAGGGCAAGTTGAGCAGTTCTTC; cdr3_aa: CASSLIAGGQVEQFF; v_call: TRBV5-1; j_call: TRBJ2-1; clone_size: .; d_call: TRBD2
cdr3_nt: TGTGCCAGTAGTATAGAGGCGGGAGGGCCAAATGAGCAGTTCTTC; cdr3_aa: CASSIEAGGPNEQFF; v_call: TRBV19; j_call: TRBJ2-1; clone_size: once; d_call: TRBD2
cdr3_nt: TGTGCCAGCAGCGGGACAGGGGCTTTTACCGGGGAGCTGTTTTTT; cdr3_aa: CASSGTGAFTGELFF; v_call: TRBV9; j_call: TRBJ2-2; clone_size: .; d_call: TRBD1
cdr3_nt: TGTGCCAGCAACTCACTCGGACAGCTTTTTATGAACACTGAAGCTTTCTTT; cdr3_aa: CASNSLGQLFMNTEAFF; v_call: TRBV28; j_call: TRBJ1-1; clone_size: .; d_call: .
cdr3_nt: TGTGCCAGTAGTATGGCCTGGCAGGGATCGAACACTGAAGCTTTCTTT; cdr3_aa: CASSMAWQGSNTEAFF; v_call: TRBV19; j_call: TRBJ1-1; clone_size: .; d_call: .
cdr3_nt: TGCGCCAGCAGCCGGCAAGCGGGGGGGGGCCCCTACGAGCAGTACTTC; cdr3_aa: CASSRQAGGGPYEQYF; v_call: TRBV4-1; j_call: TRBJ2-7; clone_size: once; d_call: TRBD2
cdr3_nt: TGTGCCAGCAGCCAGGTGGAGTTGGCCTATGGCTACACCTTC; cdr3_aa: CASSQVELAYGYTF; v_call: TRBV4-2; j_call: TRBJ1-2; clone_size: few; d_call: .
cdr3_nt: TGTGCCAGCAGTGGTGGACAGTTCTCCTACGAGCAGTACTTC; cdr3_aa: CASSGGQFSYEQYF; v_call: TRBV6-1; j_call: TRBJ2-7; clone_size: .; d_call: .
cdr3_nt: TGTGCCAGCAGCCCACTAATTGGACTAGCGGGTACCTACGAGCAGTACTTC; cdr3_aa: CASSPLIGLAGTYEQYF; v_call: TRBV7-8; j_call: TRBJ2-7; clone_size: .; d_call: TRBD2
cdr3_nt: TGTGCCAGCAGCTTTCGCGGGAGAACGACAGATACGCAGTATTTT; cdr3_aa: CASSFRGRTTDTQYF; v_call: TRBV11-2; j_call: TRBJ2-3; clone_size: .; d_call: TRBD2
cdr3_nt: TGTGCCAGTAGTACTCCGACAGGGGTAGGAAACACCATATATTTT; cdr3_aa: CASSTPTGVGNTIYF; v_call: TRBV19; j_call: TRBJ1-3; clone_size: .; d_call: TRBD1
cdr3_nt: TGTGCCAGTAGTATTCAGAACACTGAAGCTTTCTTT; cdr3_aa: CASSIQNTEAFF; v_call: TRBV19; j_call: TRBJ1-1; clone_size: .; d_call: .
cdr3_nt: TGTGCCAGCAGCTCCGGGACTAGCGGGAGGGCCTACGAGCAGTACTTC; cdr3_aa: CASSSGTSGRAYEQYF; v_call: TRBV7-9; j_call: TRBJ2-7; clone_size: .; d_call: TRBD2
cdr3_nt: TGCAGCGTTGAAGTCAGGGGATCTAGGGGCTATGGCTACACCTTC; cdr3_aa: CSVEVRGSRGYGYTF; v_call: TRBV29-1; j_call: TRBJ1-2; clone_size: .; d_call: .
cdr3_nt: TGCGCCAGCAGCCCAGCCACGACAGGGCCTGAGCAGTTCTTC; cdr3_aa: CASSPATTGPEQFF; v_call: TRBV5-1; j_call: TRBJ2-1; clone_size: .; d_call: TRBD1
cdr3_nt: TGCGCCAGCAGCCAAGATGGTCGGGGGTCACCCTACAATGAGCAGTTCTTC; cdr3_aa: CASSQDGRGSPYNEQFF; v_call: TRBV4-1; j_call: TRBJ2-1; clone_size: .; d_call: .